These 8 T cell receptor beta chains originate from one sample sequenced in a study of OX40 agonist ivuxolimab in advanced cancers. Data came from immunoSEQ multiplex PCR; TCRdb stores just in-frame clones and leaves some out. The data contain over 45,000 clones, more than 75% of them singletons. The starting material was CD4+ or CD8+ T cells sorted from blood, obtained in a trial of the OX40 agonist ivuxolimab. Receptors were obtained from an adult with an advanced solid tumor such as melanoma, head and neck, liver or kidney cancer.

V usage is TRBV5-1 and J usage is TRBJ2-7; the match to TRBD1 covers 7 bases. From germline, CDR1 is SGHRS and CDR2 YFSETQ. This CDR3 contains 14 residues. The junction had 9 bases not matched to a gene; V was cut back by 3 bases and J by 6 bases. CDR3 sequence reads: CASSSMTGWGEQYF. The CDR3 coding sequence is TGCGCCAGCAGCTCTATGACAGGGTGGGGCGAGCAGTACTTC.

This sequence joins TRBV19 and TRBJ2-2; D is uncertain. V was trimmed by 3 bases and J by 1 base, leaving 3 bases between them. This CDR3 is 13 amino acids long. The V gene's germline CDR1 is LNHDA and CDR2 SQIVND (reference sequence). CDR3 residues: CASSIQNTGELFF. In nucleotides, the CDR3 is TGTGCCAGTAGTATTCAGAACACCGGGGAGCTGTTTTTT.

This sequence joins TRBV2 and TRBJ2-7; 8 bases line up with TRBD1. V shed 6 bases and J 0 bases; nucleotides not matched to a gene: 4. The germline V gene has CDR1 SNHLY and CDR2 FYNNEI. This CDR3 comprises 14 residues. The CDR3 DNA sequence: TGTGCCAGCAGGTACAGGGGGAGCTCCTACGAGCAGTACTTC. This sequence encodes CASRYRGSSYEQYF.

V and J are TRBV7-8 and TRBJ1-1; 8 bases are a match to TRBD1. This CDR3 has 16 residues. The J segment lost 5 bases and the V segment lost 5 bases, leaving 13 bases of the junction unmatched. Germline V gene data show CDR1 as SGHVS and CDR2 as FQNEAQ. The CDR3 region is CASSRGTGTGKTEAFF. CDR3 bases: TGTGCCAGCAGCCGAGGAACAGGGACAGGAAAAACTGAAGCTTTCTTT.

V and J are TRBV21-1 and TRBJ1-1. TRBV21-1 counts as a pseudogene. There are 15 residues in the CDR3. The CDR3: CASSQRYGVNTEAFF. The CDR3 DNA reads TGTGCCAGCAGCCAAAGGTATGGGGTGAACACTGAAGCTTTCTTT.

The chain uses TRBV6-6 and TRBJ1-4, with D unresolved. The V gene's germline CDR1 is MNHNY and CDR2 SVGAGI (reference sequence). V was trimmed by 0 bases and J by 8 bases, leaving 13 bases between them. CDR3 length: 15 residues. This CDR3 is CASSYSGGVSEKLFF. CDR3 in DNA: TGTGCCAGCAGTTACTCGGGCGGGGTTAGCGAAAAACTGTTTTTT.

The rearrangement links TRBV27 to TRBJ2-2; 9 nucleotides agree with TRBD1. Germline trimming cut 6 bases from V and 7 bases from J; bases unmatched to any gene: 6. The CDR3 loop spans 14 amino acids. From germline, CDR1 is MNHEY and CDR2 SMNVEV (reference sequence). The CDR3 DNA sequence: TGTGCCAGCAGGGGACAGGGAGGGGTCGGGGAGCTGTTTTTT. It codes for CASRGQGGVGELFF.

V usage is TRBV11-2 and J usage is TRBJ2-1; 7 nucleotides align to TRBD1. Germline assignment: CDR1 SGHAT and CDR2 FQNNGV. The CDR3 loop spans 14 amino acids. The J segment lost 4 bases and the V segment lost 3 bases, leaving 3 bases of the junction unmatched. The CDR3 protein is CASSLGQLYNEQFF. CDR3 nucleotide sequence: TGTGCCAGCAGCTTGGGACAGCTATACAATGAGCAGTTCTTC.